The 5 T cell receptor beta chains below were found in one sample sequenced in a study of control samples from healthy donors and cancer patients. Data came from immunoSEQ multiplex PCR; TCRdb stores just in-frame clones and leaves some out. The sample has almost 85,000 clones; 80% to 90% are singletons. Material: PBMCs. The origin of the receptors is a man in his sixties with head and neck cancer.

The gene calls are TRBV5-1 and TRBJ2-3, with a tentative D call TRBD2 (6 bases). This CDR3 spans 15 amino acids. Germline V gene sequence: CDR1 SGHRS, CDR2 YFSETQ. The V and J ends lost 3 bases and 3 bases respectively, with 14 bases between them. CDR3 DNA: TGCGCCAGCAGCTCCGCCCTGGGGAGGACAGATACGCAGTATTTT. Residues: CASSSALGRTDTQYF. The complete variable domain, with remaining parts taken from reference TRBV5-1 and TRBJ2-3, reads KAGVTQTPRYLIKTRGQQVTLSCSPISGHRSVSWYQQTPGQGLQFLFEYFSETQRNKGNFPGRFSGRQFSNSRSEMNVSTLELGDSALYLCASSSALGRTDTQYFGPGTRLTVL.

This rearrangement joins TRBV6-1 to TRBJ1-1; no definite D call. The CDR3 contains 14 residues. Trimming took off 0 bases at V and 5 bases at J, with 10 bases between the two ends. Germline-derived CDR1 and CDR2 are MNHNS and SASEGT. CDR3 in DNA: TGTGCCAGCAGTGAAGCGCGGAAGGGTACTGAAGCTTTCTTT. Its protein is CASSEARKGTEAFF.

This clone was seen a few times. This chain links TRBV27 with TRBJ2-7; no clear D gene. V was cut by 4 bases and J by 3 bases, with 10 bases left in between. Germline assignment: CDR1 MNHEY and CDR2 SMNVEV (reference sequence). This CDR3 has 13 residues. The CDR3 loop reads CASSSRRNYEQYF. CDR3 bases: TGTGCCAGCAGTTCCAGACGGAACTACGAGCAGTACTTC.

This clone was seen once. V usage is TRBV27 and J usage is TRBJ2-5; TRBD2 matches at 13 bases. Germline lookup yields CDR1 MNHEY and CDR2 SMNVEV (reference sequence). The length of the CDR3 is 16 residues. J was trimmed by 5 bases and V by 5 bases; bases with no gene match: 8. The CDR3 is CASSPGLAGVTETQYF. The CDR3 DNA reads TGTGCCAGCAGTCCAGGACTAGCGGGAGTAACTGAGACCCAGTACTTC.

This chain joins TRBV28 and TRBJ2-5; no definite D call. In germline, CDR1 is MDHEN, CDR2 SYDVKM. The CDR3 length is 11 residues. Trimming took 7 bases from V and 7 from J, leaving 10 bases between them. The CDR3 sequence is CASTILGTQYF. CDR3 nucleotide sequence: TGTGCCAGCACCATTCTAGGGACCCAGTACTTC.